Ten or more counts support the clone carrying this TCR beta chain. The data were taken from a study of blood T cells in healthy people across ages. The CDR3 has 13 residues. Trimming removed 5 bases from V and 8 bases from J; junction bases left unmatched: 9. Germline V lookup: CDR1 DFQATT, CDR2 SNEGSKA (reference sequence). Using a J-beta primer mix together with a sample-barcoded 5' primer, a second PCR was run for roughly 6 to 12 cycles. From the 5' RACE reads, TCRdb called clonotypes with MiXCR, one entry per CDR3 protein. The data contain around 990,000 distinct CDR3 sequences, under 30% of them singletons. The data were also submitted as part of a second study, on T cells of mothers and their children.

The sequenced sample consisted of blood. The chain carries TRBV20-1 and TRBJ1-2, with 9 bases lining up with TRBD1. This TCR was sampled from a girl aged 2 to 10 in good health. The CDR3 coding sequence is TGCAGTGCTGACTCCGGGACAGGGCCCGGCTACACCTTC. Amino acids: CSADSGTGPGYTF.